Listed below are T cell receptor beta chains from one sample, sequenced in a study of blood T cell repertoires in COVID-19. The assay was immunoSEQ multiplex PCR, and TCRdb's table has in-frame clones only and misses some. The sample comprises roughly 270,000 clones, roughly 80% of which are singletons, and about 5% rests with the top ten. Sequenced input: PBMCs or T cells enriched from blood (not recorded which). These receptors all come from a man aged 35 to 55 who had been exposed to COVID-19. Both conserved end residues are part of each CDR3.

V: TRBV5-1
CDR3: CASSLGAENTEAFF

V: TRBV12-3/TRBV12-4
CDR3: CASRSTSTDTQYF

V: TRBV19
CDR3: CASSSHGQGAGQPQHF

V: TRBV27
CDR3: CASSPFTRYNEQFF

V: TRBV6-1
CDR3: CASSEAWSGVEQYF

V: TRBV3-1/TRBV3-2
CDR3: CASSHRWSPLAGLNTGELFF

V: TRBV5-6
CDR3: CASSLGELNTEAFF

V: TRBV7-9
CDR3: CASTGQGNTEAFF

V: TRBV25-1
CDR3: CASSGGLEAFF

V: TRBV5-1
CDR3: CASSLSGREGNEQFF

V: TRBV19
CDR3: CASSLSPSTDTQYF

V: TRBV9
CDR3: CASTPGAEYPYGYTF

V: TRBV9
CDR3: CASSVGGGPWDNEQFF

V: TRBV18
CDR3: CASSLRPGTDTQYF

V: TRBV27
CDR3: CASSFDRSFLHF

V: TRBV5-1
CDR3: CASSSQTGINTGELFF

V: TRBV7-9
CDR3: CASSHNYVRQVRVLGKLFF

V: TRBV5-6
CDR3: CASSSPGLQQYF

V: TRBV5-1
CDR3: CASSSRDRVFSYNEQFF

V: TRBV7-2
CDR3: CASSLAWAPPYSNQPQHF

V: TRBV5-4
CDR3: CASSLPGTGSVGEQFF

V: TRBV5-8
CDR3: CASSARKEAFF

V: TRBV5-1
CDR3: CASSLGTDRQPQHF

V: TRBV30
CDR3: CAWRTGLGDGYTF

V: TRBV5-8
CDR3: CASSLFVAGGIAEKLFF

V: TRBV6-5
CDR3: CASSQAGRSYGYTF

V: TRBV5-1
CDR3: CASSPGQDYSPLHF

V: TRBV24-1
CDR3: CATGESESSGTGELFF

V: TRBV10-1
CDR3: CASSGLAGDTQYF

V: TRBV10-3
CDR3: CAISEPSSKSGGSPEKLFF

V: TRBV4-1
CDR3: CASGSGSADTQYF

V: TRBV9
CDR3: CASSPPSYEQYF

V: TRBV29-1
CDR3: CSVDIPSSYNEQFF

V: TRBV18
CDR3: CASSPVLGQGARHTGELFF

V: TRBV11-2
CDR3: CASSFLAGSPLSVEQYF

V: TRBV4-1
CDR3: CASSQWEGGYQPQHF

V: TRBV5-1
CDR3: CASSLGSGHGYTF

V: TRBV28
CDR3: CASSTHTLPYEQYF

V: TRBV7-2
CDR3: CASSFLQGGQPQHF

V: TRBV6-1
CDR3: CASSENPSTEAFF

V: TRBV12-3/TRBV12-4
CDR3: CASSSSPGDTQYF

V: TRBV5-5
CDR3: CASSLLPRQGLEQFF

V: TRBV29-1
CDR3: CSFLGGPYEQYF

V: TRBV7-9
CDR3: CASTWEAMNTEAFF

V: TRBV10-3
CDR3: CAISETGSNQPQHF

V: TRBV6-6
CDR3: CASCNPGTGVEEQYF

V: TRBV9
CDR3: CASSPGLGNYEQYF

V: TRBV5-1
CDR3: CASSFSGTESSYEQYF

V: TRBV7-3
CDR3: CASSPRGALTGELFF

V: TRBV11-3
CDR3: CASSRGGTGATEAFF

V: TRBV7-9
CDR3: CASSPFGEFPRDYEQYF

V: TRBV15
CDR3: CATSRVQGRYNEQFF

V: TRBV6-5
CDR3: CASRQFGTDTQYF

V: TRBV7-2
CDR3: CASLEGGRPHTDTQYF

V: TRBV15
CDR3: CATSRETGGNSPLHF

V: TRBV11-2
CDR3: CASSLMWTVTSSGNTIYF

V: TRBV15
CDR3: CATSRDRQDRGFGYTF